Only a few counts were recorded for the clone carrying this T cell receptor beta chain. The sample is drawn from a study of T-cell reconstitution after alpha-beta-depleted transplantation in children. The library targeted TCRbeta and was prepared with unique molecular identifiers. One entry per CDR3 protein results from TCRdb running MiXCR on the PCR reads. The top ten hold around 3.9% of the sample, which has almost 400,000 distinct CDR3 sequences, around 21% seen once. Germline V gene sequence: CDR1 DFQATT, CDR2 SNEGSKA (reference sequence). V gave up 1 base and J gave up 6 bases; unmatched junction bases: 4. The CDR3 runs 14 residues.

Sequenced here: PBMCs from the stem cell graft donor, sampled from the stem cell graft. V gene TRBV20-1 combines with J gene TRBJ2-1, with TRBD2 matching 9 bases. The receptor's source is a human donor who donated a stem cell graft to a child with acute myeloid leukemia. The CDR3 region has the DNA TGCAGTGCTAGAGCTAGCGGGAAGATCAATGAGCAGTTCTTC. Protein product: CSARASGKINEQFF.